The T cell receptor beta chain described here comes from a study of blood T cell repertoires in COVID-19. About the research overall: The cDNA or gDNA used as material had been derived from T cells, B-cell-depleted T cells, or PBMCs.

Germline V gene data show CDR1 as LGHDT and CDR2 as YNNKEL (reference sequence). The CDR3 is 16 residues long. V was clipped by 5 bases and J by 7 bases, with 23 bases between them. Profiling relied on immunoSEQ multiplex PCR, and the TCRdb table lists in-frame clones only, not all of them. The table lists roughly 140,000 clones, about 80% of them singletons. Exposed study participants had met a COVID-19 case within 2 weeks before entry. The clonotype originates from a woman aged 18-29 years who had been exposed to COVID-19. The chain combines TRBV3-1 (or the pseudogene TRBV3-2) with TRBJ1-1, with a possible D match to TRBD1 (5 bases). The source material was PBMCs or T cells enriched from blood (not recorded which). The chain's CDR3 is CASSDKGAKGVGEAFF. Written as DNA, the CDR3 is TGTGCCAGCAGCGATAAAGGAGCCAAAGGGGTGGGTGAAGCTTTCTTT.